The 9 T cell receptor beta chains presented below share a single source sample, sequenced in a study of identical twins. TCRdb re-analysed the 5' RACE reads in MiXCR, keeping a single row per CDR3 protein. Among 1.5 million to 2 million distinct CDR3 sequences listed, more than 30% were seen once. Sequencing was performed on cord blood. The source of these receptors is a newborn girl in good health.

This clonotype was observed a few times. V gene TRBV6-1 combines with J gene TRBJ2-1; D may match TRBD1 or TRBD2 (5 bases each). This CDR3 has 15 residues. V shed 10 bases and J shed 1 base, with 17 bases lying between them. CDR1 is MNHNS and CDR2 is SASEGT in the germline V gene. CDR3 loop: CATAGAADSYNEQFF. CDR3 in DNA: TGTGCCACCGCCGGGGCGGCCGATTCCTACAATGAGCAGTTCTTC.

The V and J genes are TRBV20-1 and TRBJ2-1; TRBD2 matches 8 bases. This CDR3 has 14 amino acids. Germline V CDR1 and CDR2: DFQATT, SNEGSKA (reference sequence). The V gene end was trimmed by 6 bases and the J gene end by 9 bases; junction bases not matched to a gene: 13. The CDR3 DNA follows: TGCAGTGCCTCGGGACGAGCGGGAGTAGTTGAGCAGTTCTTC. It is translated as CSASGRAGVVEQFF.

This clonotype was recorded a few times. The CDR3, as DNA: TGTGCCACCAGTGTCGGGACCTCCTACAATGAGCAGTTCTTC. It translates to CATSVGTSYNEQFF. This chain connects TRBV24-1 to TRBJ2-1; the D call may be TRBD1 or TRBD2 (5 bases each). Trimming took 5 bases from V and 0 from J, leaving 7 bases between them. This CDR3 has 14 amino acids. In germline, CDR1 is KGHDR, CDR2 SFDVKD.

V gene TRBV25-1 combines with J gene TRBJ2-1, with a tentative D call TRBD2 (6 bases). The end of the DNA is better explained by TRBJ2-7, so the J call may be wrong. The CDR3 is made up of 13 amino acids. Germline loops: CDR1 MGHDK, CDR2 SYGVNS. The CDR3 region is CASDTDYHNEQYF. The CDR3 coding sequence is TGTGCCAGCGATACGGACTATCACAATGAGCAGTACTTC.

The chain is built from TRBV9 and TRBJ2-7; no reliable D call. This CDR3 is built from 19 residues. Germline CDR1 reads SGDLS; CDR2 reads YYNGEE. V was pared by 3 bases and J by 7 bases, with 32 bases between. The CDR3 DNA sequence: TGTGCCAGCAGCGCCCCGTTCCAACTAAGACTGAAAGTATGGAATGAGCAGTACTTC. It specifies CASSAPFQLRLKVWNEQYF.

A few counts support this clonotype. The chain is built from TRBV29-1 and TRBJ1-2; D perhaps matches TRBD1 (6 bases). The length of the CDR3 is 13 residues. The V gene lost 4 bases and the J gene lost 6 bases, with 15 bases spanning the gap. Germline-derived CDR1 and CDR2 are SQVTM and ANQGSEA. CDR3 DNA: TGCAGCGTTGCCCCCACAGGGAACCATGGCTACACCTTC. Its protein is CSVAPTGNHGYTF.

V gene TRBV20-1 combines with J gene TRBJ1-1; D gene uncertain. Trimming took 0 bases from V and 1 from J, leaving 12 bases between them. There are 15 residues in the CDR3. Germline CDR1 and CDR2: DFQATT and SNEGSKA (reference sequence). The CDR3 protein is CSARDARTTNTEAFF. CDR3 sequence (DNA): TGCAGTGCTAGAGATGCCCGAACAACGAACACTGAAGCTTTCTTT.

CDR3 sequence (DNA): TGTGCAGAGGGGGGGAACACTGAAGCTTTCTTT. Protein sequence: CAEGGNTEAFF. This chain uses TRBV2 with TRBJ1-1, with D possibly matching TRBD1 (6 bases). Looked up from germline, CDR1 is SNHLY and CDR2 is FYNNEI. The CDR3 extends over 11 amino acids.

The chain joins TRBV12-3 or TRBV12-4 to TRBJ2-7; 11 bases align to TRBD2. Trimming cost V 1 base and J 5 bases; bases outside gene matches: 4. The CDR3 spans 15 residues. CDR3 sequence reads: CASSLVTSGSHEQYF. The CDR3 bases are TGTGCCAGCAGTTTAGTCACTAGCGGGAGCCACGAGCAGTACTTC.